This entry lists 27 T cell receptor beta chains sequenced from one sample in a study of CD8+CD57+ T cells in acquired aplastic anemia. Profiling of TCR beta VDJ combinations and CDR3 sequences used genomic DNA as template. TCRdb re-called the reads with MiXCR, one entry per CDR3 protein. The sample records some 190,000 distinct CDR3 sequences, approximately 46% being singletons. Material: sorted CD4+, CD8+, or CD8+CD57+ T cells (not recorded which) from PBMCs. Receptors were obtained from a human donor in good health.

V usage is TRBV5-8 and J usage is TRBJ2-5; D is perhaps TRBD2 (6 bases). Germline V gene lookup returns CDR1 SGHTS and CDR2 YDEGEE. V was pared by 0 bases and J by 5 bases, with 17 bases between. This CDR3 is 16 amino acids long. The CDR3 DNA reads as TGTGCCAGCAGCTTGGCGGCGGGGTTAGATCGGGAGACCCAGTACTTC. Its protein is CASSLAAGLDRETQYF.

The chain couples TRBV2 to TRBJ1-5; perhaps TRBD1 as D (6 bases). Germline V gene lookup returns CDR1 SNHLY and CDR2 FYNNEI. V was trimmed by 5 bases and J by 3 bases, leaving 11 bases between them. CDR3 length equals 14 residues. The CDR3 sequence is CASSIDRFNQPQHF. The CDR3 DNA sequence: TGTGCCAGCAGTATCGACAGGTTCAATCAGCCCCAGCATTTT.

Many counts were recorded for this clonotype. The chain is built from TRBV6-1 and TRBJ1-1, with TRBD1 matching 7 bases. V dropped 6 bases and J dropped 3; count of bases not matched to a gene: 7. CDR1 and CDR2 from the germline V gene are MNHNS and SASEGT. The CDR3 totals 14 residues. The chain's CDR3 is CASRFRGLHTEAFF. In DNA form, the CDR3 reads TGTGCCAGCAGGTTCAGGGGGTTGCACACTGAAGCTTTCTTT.

This clonotype was observed many times. This sequence joins TRBV7-9 and TRBJ2-3; D not resolved. Germline CDR1 SEHNR, CDR2 FQNEAQ (reference sequence). This CDR3 has 14 residues. Trimming took off 5 bases at V and 0 bases at J, with 9 bases between the two ends. As DNA, the CDR3 is TGTGCCAGCAGCCCGGGCCTGAGCACAGATACGCAGTATTTT. This encodes CASSPGLSTDTQYF.

The V call is TRBV19, the J call TRBJ1-6; D possibly corresponds to TRBD1 (6 bases). Germline values: CDR1 LNHDA, CDR2 SQIVND (reference sequence). Trimming removed 5 bases at V and 7 bases at J, with 9 bases between. The CDR3 has 13 amino acids. The DNA for the CDR3 is TGTGCCAGTAGTCCCCAGGGGAATTCACCCCTCCACTTT. Amino acid sequence: CASSPQGNSPLHF.

V is TRBV29-1 and J is TRBJ2-1; no clear D. CDR3 length: 13 residues. Trimming left V 7 bases short and J 5 bases short, with 15 bases between. Germline assignment: CDR1 SQVTM and CDR2 ANQGSEA. In DNA form, the CDR3 reads TGCAGCGCAAAAAAGGGTCTGGACAATGAGCAGTTCTTC. Translated: CSAKKGLDNEQFF.

The CDR3 coding sequence is TGCGCCAGCAGCCAAGATGGGGGCTCTGGAAACACCATATATTTT. Protein: CASSQDGGSGNTIYF. The chain recombines TRBV4-1 with TRBJ1-3, with D possibly TRBD1 on 5 matching bases. Looked up from germline, CDR1 is MGHRA and CDR2 is YSYEKL. This CDR3 comprises 15 residues. The V and J ends lost 0 bases and 0 bases respectively, with 6 bases between them.

The genes are TRBV29-1 and TRBJ2-3; no clear D. The CDR3 length is 11 residues. Trimming took off 5 bases at V and 3 bases at J, with 6 bases between the two ends. CDR1 is SQVTM, CDR2 ANQGSEA, per germline. The CDR3 coding sequence is TGCAGCGTTAGCCCGACAGATACGCAGTATTTT. The encoded protein is CSVSPTDTQYF.

This chain links TRBV29-1 with TRBJ1-1; TRBD1 is a possible D gene (5 bases). The CDR3 is made up of 16 amino acids. Between the trimmed V and J ends, which lost 3 bases and 0 bases, there was a span of 17 bases. In germline, CDR1 is SQVTM, CDR2 ANQGSEA. The CDR3 DNA sequence: TGCAGCGTTGATCCATGGGGGGGGGGGATGAACACTGAAGCTTTCTTT. It codes for CSVDPWGGGMNTEAFF.

The chain has TRBV11-1 and TRBJ2-1, with 11 positions matching TRBD2. Germline CDR1 and CDR2: SGHAT and FQDESV (reference sequence). The V and J ends lost 5 bases and 4 bases, in that order; junction bases with no gene match: 4. The CDR3 is 15 residues long. In nucleotides, the CDR3 is TGTGCCAGCAGCGCGGGACTAGCGGATTACAATGAGCAGTTCTTC. Translated: CASSAGLADYNEQFF.

This clonotype has a count of ten or more. The chain uses TRBV24-1 and TRBJ1-6; D uncertain. CDR3 length: 13 amino acids. Per the germline V gene, CDR1 is KGHDR and CDR2 is SFDVKD. V was shortened by 3 bases and J by 7 bases, with 6 bases between the two germline ends. CDR3 amino acids: CATSDGWNSPLHF. CDR3 coding DNA: TGTGCCACCAGTGATGGGTGGAATTCACCCCTCCACTTT.

This clonotype showed up just a few times. The chain links TRBV10-3 to TRBJ2-7, with D perhaps TRBD1 or TRBD2 (5 bases each). Germline lookup yields CDR1 ENHRY and CDR2 SYGVKD. The V and J ends lost 6 bases and 0 bases respectively, with 9 bases between them. This CDR3 is built from 13 residues. The CDR3 DNA follows: TGTGCCATCAGGGGGACGGACTCCTACGAGCAGTACTTC. Protein sequence: CAIRGTDSYEQYF.

This clonotype was seen many times. The gene calls are TRBV20-1 and TRBJ2-3, with D perhaps TRBD1 (5 bases). This CDR3 has 13 residues. Germline V CDR1 and CDR2: DFQATT, SNEGSKA (reference sequence). V was cut by 0 bases and J by 6 bases, with 10 bases left in between. CDR3 loop: CSAREGARDTQYF. The CDR3 DNA reads TGCAGTGCTAGAGAAGGGGCACGCGATACGCAGTATTTT.

This clonotype appeared many times. The chain carries TRBV4-1 and TRBJ2-5, with 8 bases fitting TRBD2. J gave up 5 bases and V 1 base, and 9 bases lay outside the gene matches. This CDR3 comprises 16 residues. Looked up from germline, CDR1 is MGHRA and CDR2 is YSYEKL. The CDR3 protein is CASSQVVSGSRETQYF. CDR3 DNA: TGCGCCAGCAGCCAAGTCGTGAGCGGGAGCCGGGAGACCCAGTACTTC.

This clonotype was seen ten or more times. This chain uses TRBV7-8 with TRBJ1-1; D ambiguous. Germline assignment: CDR1 SGHVS and CDR2 FQNEAQ. The CDR3 length is 13 residues. V was pared by 1 base and J by 5 bases, with 8 bases between. CDR3 protein: CASSLVRTTEAFF. The CDR3 DNA reads TGTGCCAGCAGCTTAGTGCGTACGACTGAAGCTTTCTTT.

This clonotype was observed once. The gene calls are TRBV25-1 and TRBJ2-5, with D possibly called TRBD1 or TRBD2 (5 bases each). V was pared by 3 bases and J by 11 bases, with 13 bases between. There are 12 residues in the CDR3. Germline loops: CDR1 MGHDK, CDR2 SYGVNS. The CDR3 spells CASSDPGTEQYF. The DNA for the CDR3 is TGTGCCAGCAGTGACCCCGGGACGGAGCAGTACTTC.

This clonotype was seen ten or more times. V usage is TRBV20-1 and J usage is TRBJ2-5; tentatively, D is TRBD2 (6 bases). The CDR3 has 14 amino acids. The V and J ends lost 6 bases and 4 bases respectively, with 18 bases between them. In germline, CDR1 is DFQATT, CDR2 SNEGSKA (reference sequence). In nucleotides, the CDR3 is TGCAGTGCAGACGAGGGAGGCGGGCGAGAGACCCAGTACTTC. Its translation is CSADEGGGRETQYF.

The V call is TRBV15, the J call TRBJ2-3; D not resolved. The CDR3 sequence is 13 residues long. Looked up from germline, CDR1 is LNHNV and CDR2 is YYDKDF (reference sequence). Trimming removed 2 bases at V and 3 bases at J, with 6 bases between. This CDR3 is CATSRLGTDTQYF. CDR3 nucleotides: TGTGCCACCAGCAGACTGGGTACAGATACGCAGTATTTT.

This clonotype was recorded many times. The V gene is TRBV7-9, the J gene TRBJ2-5, with 12 bases lining up with TRBD2. Germline V gene sequence: CDR1 SEHNR, CDR2 FQNEAQ (reference sequence). This CDR3 is 17 amino acids long. Unmatched junction bases numbered 3, after V lost 1 base and J lost 0 bases. CDR3 nucleotide sequence: TGTGCCAGCAGCTTAGGGTGGACTAGCGGGAACCAAGAGACCCAGTACTTC. It specifies CASSLGWTSGNQETQYF.

As concerns this clonotype: This may stem from a read error, because a much larger clone lies one nucleotide away. The rearrangement links TRBV7-9 to TRBJ1-1; 9 bases are a match to TRBD1. Germline CDR1 is SEHNR and CDR2 is FQNEAQ (reference sequence). The junction had 2 bases not matched to a gene; V was cut back by 5 bases and J by 1 base. The CDR3 has 14 amino acids. The CDR3 spells CASSAQGANTEAFF. CDR3 in DNA: TGTGCCAGCAGCGCACAGGGGGCGAACACTGAAGCTTTCTTT.

The chain has TRBV24-1 and TRBJ1-5; 7 bases align to TRBD1. Per the germline V gene, CDR1 is KGHDR and CDR2 is SFDVKD. The length of the CDR3 is 13 residues. Trimming at V came to 7 bases and at J to 5 bases, leaving 4 bases not matched to a gene. DNA of the CDR3: TGTGCCACCAGGGGTGACAGGGATCAGCCCCAGCATTTT. It is translated as CATRGDRDQPQHF.

This clonotype was counted ten times or more. The V gene is TRBV5-4, the J gene TRBJ2-1; 13 positions agree with TRBD2. The J segment lost 8 bases and the V segment lost 1 base, leaving 3 bases of the junction unmatched. CDR1 and CDR2 from the germline V gene are SGHNT and YYREEE (reference sequence). The CDR3 is made up of 15 amino acids. CDR3 DNA sequence: TGTGCCAGCAGCTTGACTAGCGGGAGGGAAGATGAGCAGTTCTTC. Translated: CASSLTSGREDEQFF.

Concerning this clonotype itself: With a much larger clone just one base away, this may be a read error. The V gene is TRBV5-4, the J gene TRBJ2-4; 16 bases align to TRBD2. The length of the CDR3 is 18 residues. Germline assignment: CDR1 SGHNT and CDR2 YYREEE (reference sequence). The CDR3 nucleotides read TGTGCCAGCAGCCTGGGACTAGCGGGAGGGCCAGCCAAAAACATTCAGTATTTC. Translated, it gives CASSLGLAGGPAKNIQYF.

This clonotype was detected ten times or more. The chain recombines TRBV11-2 with TRBJ2-7; 8 bases are shared with TRBD1. The ends lost 5 bases at V and 3 bases at J; junction bases unmatched: 9. Germline V lookup: CDR1 SGHAT, CDR2 FQNNGV. The CDR3 runs to 15 residues. The CDR3 nucleotides read TGTGCCAGCAGCCACTCGGGGACAGGAATCTACGAGCAGTACTTC. Its translation is CASSHSGTGIYEQYF.

This clonotype was detected only once. A read error may be the cause here, since a much bigger clone is one base away. The conserved final phenylalanine or tryptophan is absent from the CDR3, which likely points to a read error. V is TRBV4-1 and J is TRBJ1-2; 9 bases map to TRBD1. The CDR3 extends over 14 amino acids. Germline CDR1 and CDR2: MGHRA and YSYEKL. V was clipped by 1 base and J by 7 bases; unmatched bases: 4. CDR3 bases: TGCGCCAGCAGCCAAGGGGACAGGGTTGGTGGCTACACCCTC. Translated, it gives CASSQGDRVGGYTL.

This clonotype was picked up one time. The chain has TRBV7-8 and TRBJ1-5; D unclear. The CDR3 runs 15 residues. Trimming took off 1 base at V and 2 bases at J, with 9 bases between the two ends. Germline V gene sequence: CDR1 SGHVS, CDR2 FQNEAQ. The CDR3 loop is CASSLGWIGNQPQHF. The DNA of the CDR3 is TGTGCCAGCAGCTTAGGGTGGATCGGCAATCAGCCCCAGCATTTT.

This clonotype was counted ten times or more. This chain connects TRBV15 to TRBJ1-1; D gene uncertain. CDR3 size: 13 residues. Germline V gene sequence: CDR1 LNHNV, CDR2 YYDKDF (reference sequence). Trimming removed 3 bases from V and 1 base from J, with 6 bases in between. The CDR3 DNA follows: TGTGCCACCAGCAGTCAACAGAACACTGAAGCTTTCTTT. Encoded protein: CATSSQQNTEAFF. The full variable domain, with the rest looked up from reference TRBV15 and TRBJ1-1, is DAMVIQNPRYQVTQFGKPVTLSCSQTLNHNVMYWYQQKSSQAPKLLFHYYDKDFNNEADTPDNFQSRRPNTSFCFLDIRSPGLGDTAMYLCATSSQQNTEAFFGQGTRLTVV.